One sample yielded the 6 T cell receptor beta chains listed below, sequenced in a study of blood T cell repertoires in COVID-19. The repertoire was sequenced with immunoSEQ multiplex PCR; TCRdb's copy has only in-frame clones and lacks some. The sample records about 92,000 clones, over 70% being singletons. Sequencing was carried out using peripheral blood. These receptors were taken from a middle-aged man who had recovered from COVID-19.

CDR3 sequence (DNA): TGTGCCAGCAGCCTGCCCGGCTATGGCTACACCTTC. Amino acids: CASSLPGYGYTF. V usage is TRBV12-3 or TRBV12-4 and J usage is TRBJ1-2; no clear D. The germline V and J ends were trimmed by 6 bases and 4 bases, with 9 bases remaining between them. The CDR3 is 12 amino acids.

The sample holds one count of this clone. This chain connects TRBV6-5 to TRBJ1-5; 7 bases match TRBD1. The CDR3 has 14 amino acids. CDR1 and CDR2 (germline): MNHEY, SVGAGI. J was trimmed by 4 bases and V by 5 bases; bases with no gene match: 5. In DNA form, the CDR3 reads TGTGCCAGCAGTCCTGGACAGGCTAATCAGCCCCAGCATTTT. This encodes CASSPGQANQPQHF.

The chain links TRBV5-4 to TRBJ1-2, with 10 bases aligning to TRBD1. The CDR3 has 16 residues. V was clipped by 0 bases and J by 5 bases; unmatched bases: 7. Germline loops: CDR1 SGHNT, CDR2 YYREEE (reference sequence). CDR3 residues: CASSLEGQGFFYGYTF. For the CDR3, the DNA is TGTGCCAGCAGCTTGGAGGGACAGGGGTTTTTTTATGGCTACACCTTC.

The chain links TRBV4-3 to TRBJ2-1; TRBD2 might be the D (7 bases). V lost 4 bases to trimming and J lost 9 bases, with 22 bases between them. CDR3 size: 16 residues. Germline lookup yields CDR1 LGHNA and CDR2 YSLEER. The CDR3 loop is CASSLEYGQGGGEQFF. The CDR3 bases are TGCGCCAGCAGCCTCGAATATGGCCAGGGAGGGGGTGAGCAGTTCTTC.

The chain uses TRBV10-3 and TRBJ2-7, with 8 bases identical to TRBD1. The trim removed 6 bases at V and 4 bases at J, leaving 8 bases unmatched. Germline V gene lookup returns CDR1 ENHRY and CDR2 SYGVKD. There are 14 residues in the CDR3. CDR3: CAIRGGTGLYEQYF. DNA of the CDR3: TGTGCCATCAGGGGCGGGACAGGCCTTTACGAGCAGTACTTC.

In nucleotides, the CDR3 is TGTGCCAGCAGTTCAGCGGGAGCCAGCTCCTACGAGCAGTACTTC. Encoded protein: CASSSAGASSYEQYF. V gene TRBV6-2 or TRBV6-3 combines with J gene TRBJ2-7; 8 nucleotides match TRBD2. V lost 4 bases and J lost 0; bases outside the gene matches: 5. Germline assignment: CDR1 MNHEY and CDR2 SVGEGT. The CDR3 has 15 amino acids.